This T cell receptor beta chain was documented in a study of a mutant IDH1 vaccine in newly diagnosed glioma (dated by TCRdb to about 2021). At the level of the whole study: Across visits V03 through V10, patients got a total of eight vaccinations, given in weeks 1, 3, 5, 7, 11, 15, 19 and 23. Vaccination started 4-6 weeks after radiotherapy alone, or was given together with temozolomide cycles in the groups whose treatment included chemotherapy. Longitudinal TCRB deep sequencing was performed for about two dozen treated patients wherever samples were available for exploratory analyses. Peripheral blood was drawn at six visits: V03 (baseline), V05, V07, V10, V12 and V13. Of the 32 patients who were treated, about 62% were male and approximately 38% were female, and the mean age was about 40 years. Prior to enrollment, standard therapy consisting of radiotherapy alone, temozolomide alone, or radiochemotherapy with temozolomide had been administered to patients, with the combination being received by most patients.

Via the germline V gene (reference sequence), CDR1 is WNHNN and CDR2 SYGVQD. Trimming takes 3 bases from V and 8 bases from J, and the germline ends sit 13 bases apart. The CDR3 has 14 amino acids, counting the end cysteine and phenylalanine. The CDR3 DNA has 42 bases and is translated from base 1. Details on this clone: Its recognized antigen is unknown. Base qualities are missing; no much larger clone stands one base away.

General conclusions and limits of the study: It was noted by the authors that analyses of patient blood samples could not be reproduced owing to sample limitations. Across multiple MHC alleles, vaccine-induced immune responses were seen in 90% to 95% of patients. Availability determined which PBMC samples were chosen for TCRB deep sequencing. Pseudoprogression appeared unrelated to alterations in the top peripheral T cell clonotypes detected by TCRB sequencing.

Libraries came from the immunoSEQ multiplex PCR assay. Rearranged TCR beta chain sequences were amplified using the hsTCRB Kit according to the manufacturer's protocol. An Illumina MiSeq was used to sequence the TCRB libraries. From the authors' description of their analysis: The kit vendor's proprietary platform handled demultiplexing, trimming and gene mapping. TCRdb obtained this table from immuneACCESS and retained in-frame rearrangements with V and J assigned. These tables miss some clones; where compared with another copy, unresolved V genes account for less than half of the shortfall, and the remainder is unexplained. Clone size and the V and J calls come from that table; the DNA yielded D and trimming. This sample is represented by tens of thousands of clones; more than 75% of them were singletons. The ten largest clones represent about 13% of the sample. According to the study, the label for this sample's time point signals: week 23, last vaccination. Each vaccine dose, consisting of 300 ug of a 20-mer mutant IDH1 peptide in Montanide, was administered subcutaneously with topical imiquimod. Newly diagnosed WHO grade 3 or 4 IDH1-mutant astrocytomas showing loss of nuclear ATRX were present in the donors. The samples were drawn from NOA16, a multicentre, single-arm, open-label phase I trial in Germany that tested a mutant IDH1 peptide vaccine in humans for the first time. Genomic DNA for TCRB sequencing was extracted from EDTA blood using the DNeasy Blood and Tissue Kit.

The receptor was derived from a man younger than 45 with glioma. The sequence links TRBV10-1 to TRBJ2-2, with a tentative D gene TRBD1 over 6 matching bases. Sequenced material: PBMCs, taken from a glioma patient whose treatment included an IDH1 peptide vaccine. The CDR3 is CASSDWIRGGELFF. The DNA is as follows: TGCGCCAGCAGTGACTGGATTAGGGGGGGGGAGCTGTTTTTT.